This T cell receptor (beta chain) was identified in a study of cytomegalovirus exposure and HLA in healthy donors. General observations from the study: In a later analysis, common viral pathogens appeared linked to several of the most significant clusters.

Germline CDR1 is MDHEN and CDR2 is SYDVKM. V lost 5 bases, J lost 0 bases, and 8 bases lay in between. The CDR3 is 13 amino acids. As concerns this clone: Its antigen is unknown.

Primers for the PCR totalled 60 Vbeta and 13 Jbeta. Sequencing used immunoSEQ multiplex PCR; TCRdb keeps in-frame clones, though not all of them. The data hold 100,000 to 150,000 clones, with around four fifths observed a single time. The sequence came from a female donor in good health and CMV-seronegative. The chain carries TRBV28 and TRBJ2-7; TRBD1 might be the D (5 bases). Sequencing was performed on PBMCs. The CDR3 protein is CASSLGHSYEQYF. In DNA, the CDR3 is TGTGCCAGCAGTCTAGGACACTCCTACGAGCAGTACTTC.